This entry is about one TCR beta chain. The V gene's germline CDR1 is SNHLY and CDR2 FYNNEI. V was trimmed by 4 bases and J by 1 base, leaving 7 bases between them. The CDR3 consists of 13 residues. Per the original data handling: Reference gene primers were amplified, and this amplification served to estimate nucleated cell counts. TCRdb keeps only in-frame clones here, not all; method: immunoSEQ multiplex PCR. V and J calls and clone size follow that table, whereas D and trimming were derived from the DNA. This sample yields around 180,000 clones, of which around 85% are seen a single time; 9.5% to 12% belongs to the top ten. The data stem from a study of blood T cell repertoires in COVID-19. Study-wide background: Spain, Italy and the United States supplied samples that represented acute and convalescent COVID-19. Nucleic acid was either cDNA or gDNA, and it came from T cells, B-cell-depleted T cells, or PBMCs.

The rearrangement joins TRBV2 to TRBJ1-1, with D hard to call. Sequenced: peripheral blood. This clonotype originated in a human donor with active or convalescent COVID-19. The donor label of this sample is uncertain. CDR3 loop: CASSVLENTEAFF. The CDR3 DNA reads TGTGCCAGCAGTGTTTTAGAGAACACTGAAGCTTTCTTT. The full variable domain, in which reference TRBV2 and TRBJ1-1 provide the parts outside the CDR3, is EPEVTQTPSHQVTQMGQEVILRCVPISNHLYFYWYRQILGQKVEFLVSFYNNEISEKSEIFDDQFSVERPDGSNFTLKIRSTKLEDSAMYFCASSVLENTEAFFGQGTRLTVV.